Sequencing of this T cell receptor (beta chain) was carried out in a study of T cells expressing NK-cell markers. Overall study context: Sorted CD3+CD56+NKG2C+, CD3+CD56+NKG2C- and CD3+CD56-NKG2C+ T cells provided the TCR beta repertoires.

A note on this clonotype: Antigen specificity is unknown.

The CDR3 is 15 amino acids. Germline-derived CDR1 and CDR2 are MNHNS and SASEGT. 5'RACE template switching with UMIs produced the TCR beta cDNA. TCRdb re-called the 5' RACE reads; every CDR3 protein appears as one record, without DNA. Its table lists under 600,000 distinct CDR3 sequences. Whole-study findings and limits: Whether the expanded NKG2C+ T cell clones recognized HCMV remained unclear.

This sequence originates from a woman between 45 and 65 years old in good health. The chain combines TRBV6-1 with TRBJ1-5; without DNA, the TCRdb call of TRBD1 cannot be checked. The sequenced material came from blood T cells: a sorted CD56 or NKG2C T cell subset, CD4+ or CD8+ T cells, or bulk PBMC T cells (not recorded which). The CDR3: CASSRRQGSNQPQHF.